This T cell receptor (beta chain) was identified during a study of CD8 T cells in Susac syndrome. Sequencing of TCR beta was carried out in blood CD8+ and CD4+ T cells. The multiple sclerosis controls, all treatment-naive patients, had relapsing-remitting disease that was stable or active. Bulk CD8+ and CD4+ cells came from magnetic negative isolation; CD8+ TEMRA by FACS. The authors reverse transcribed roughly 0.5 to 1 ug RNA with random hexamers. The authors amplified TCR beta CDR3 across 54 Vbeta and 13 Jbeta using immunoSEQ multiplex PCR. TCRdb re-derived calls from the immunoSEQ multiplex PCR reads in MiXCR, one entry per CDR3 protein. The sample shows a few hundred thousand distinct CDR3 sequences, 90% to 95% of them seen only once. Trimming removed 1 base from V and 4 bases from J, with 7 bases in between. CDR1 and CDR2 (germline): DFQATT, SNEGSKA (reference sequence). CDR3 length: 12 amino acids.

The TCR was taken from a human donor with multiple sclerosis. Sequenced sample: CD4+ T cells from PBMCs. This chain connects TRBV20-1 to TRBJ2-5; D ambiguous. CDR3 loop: CSARVPPETQYF. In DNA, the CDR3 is TGCAGTGCTAGAGTACCCCCAGAGACCCAGTACTTC.